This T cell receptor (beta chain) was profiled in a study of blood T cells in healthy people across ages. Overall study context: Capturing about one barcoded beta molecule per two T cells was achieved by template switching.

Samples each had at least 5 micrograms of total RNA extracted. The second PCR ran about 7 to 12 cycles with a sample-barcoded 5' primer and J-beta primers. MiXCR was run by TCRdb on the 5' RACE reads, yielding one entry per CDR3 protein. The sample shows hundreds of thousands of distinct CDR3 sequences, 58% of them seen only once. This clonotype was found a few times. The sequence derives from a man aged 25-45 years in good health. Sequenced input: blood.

The CDR3 DNA reads as TGTGCCAGCAGCGACCACACACGCAAGCAGTACTTC. Translating gives CASSDHTRKQYF. The chain recombines TRBV12-3 or TRBV12-4 with TRBJ2-7; D remains unclear. The CDR3 covers 12 residues. V lost 6 bases and J lost 8, with 14 bases in between.